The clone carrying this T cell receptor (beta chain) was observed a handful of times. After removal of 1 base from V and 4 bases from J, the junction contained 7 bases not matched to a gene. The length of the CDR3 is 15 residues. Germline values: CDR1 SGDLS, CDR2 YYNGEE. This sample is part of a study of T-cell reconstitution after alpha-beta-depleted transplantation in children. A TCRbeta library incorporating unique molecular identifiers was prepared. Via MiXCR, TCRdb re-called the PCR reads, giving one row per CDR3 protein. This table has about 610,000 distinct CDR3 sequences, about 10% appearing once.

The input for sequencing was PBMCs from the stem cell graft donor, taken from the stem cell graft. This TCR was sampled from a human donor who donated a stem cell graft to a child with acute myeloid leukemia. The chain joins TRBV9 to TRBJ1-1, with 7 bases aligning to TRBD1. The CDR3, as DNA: TGTGCCAGCAGCGTAACAGGGGCGCCCCTCACTGAAGCTTTCTTT. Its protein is CASSVTGAPLTEAFF.